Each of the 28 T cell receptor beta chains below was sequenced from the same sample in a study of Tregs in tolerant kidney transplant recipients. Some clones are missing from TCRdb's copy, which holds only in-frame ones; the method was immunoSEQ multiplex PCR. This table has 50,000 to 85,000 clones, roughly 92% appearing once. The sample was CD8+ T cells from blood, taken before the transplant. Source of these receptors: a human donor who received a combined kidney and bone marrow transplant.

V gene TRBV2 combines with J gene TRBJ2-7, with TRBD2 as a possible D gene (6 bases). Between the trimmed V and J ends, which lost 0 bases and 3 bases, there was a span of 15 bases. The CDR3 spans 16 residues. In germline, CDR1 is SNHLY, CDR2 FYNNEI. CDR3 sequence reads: CASSEAHSGGGYEQYF. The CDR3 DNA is TGTGCCAGCAGTGAAGCGCACTCCGGGGGAGGCTACGAGCAGTACTTC.

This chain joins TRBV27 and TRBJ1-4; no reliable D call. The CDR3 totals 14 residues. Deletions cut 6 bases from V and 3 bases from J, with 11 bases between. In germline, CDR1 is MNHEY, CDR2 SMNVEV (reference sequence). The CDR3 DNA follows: TGTGCCAGCAGAACCGGCGGGGCTAATGAAAAACTGTTTTTT. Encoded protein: CASRTGGANEKLFF.

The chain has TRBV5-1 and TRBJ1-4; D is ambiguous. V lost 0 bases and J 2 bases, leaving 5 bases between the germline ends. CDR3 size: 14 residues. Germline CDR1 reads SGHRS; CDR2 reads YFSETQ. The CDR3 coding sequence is TGCGCCAGCAGCTTGGGGAGGACTAATGAAAAACTGTTTTTT. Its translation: CASSLGRTNEKLFF.

In DNA, the CDR3 is TGTGCCAGCAGCTTGTCGACAGATACGCAGTATTTT. It encodes CASSLSTDTQYF. V usage is TRBV5-6 and J usage is TRBJ2-3; D is unclear. Germline V gene sequence: CDR1 SGHDT, CDR2 YYEEEE. Trimming removed 1 base at V and 3 bases at J, with 3 bases between. There are 12 residues in the CDR3.

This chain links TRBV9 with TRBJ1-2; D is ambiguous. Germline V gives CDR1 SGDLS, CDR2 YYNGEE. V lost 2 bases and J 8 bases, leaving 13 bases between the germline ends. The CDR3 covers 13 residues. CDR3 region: CASSVRSAYGYTF. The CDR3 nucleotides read TGTGCCAGCAGCGTCAGGTCGGCCTACGGCTACACCTTC. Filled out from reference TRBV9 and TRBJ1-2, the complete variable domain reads DSGVTQTPKHLITATGQRVTLRCSPRSGDLSVYWYQQSLDQGLQFLIQYYNGEERAKGNILERFSAQQFPDLHSELNLSSLELGDSALYFCASSVRSAYGYTFGSGTRLTVV.

The CDR3 sequence: CASSVGASYEQYF. CDR3 in DNA: TGTGCCAGCAGCGTAGGGGCCTCCTACGAGCAGTACTTC. The chain is built from TRBV9 and TRBJ2-7; no reliable D call. The CDR3 is 13 amino acids. The germline V gene encodes CDR1 SGDLS and CDR2 YYNGEE. V was clipped by 0 bases and J by 0 bases, with 4 bases between them.

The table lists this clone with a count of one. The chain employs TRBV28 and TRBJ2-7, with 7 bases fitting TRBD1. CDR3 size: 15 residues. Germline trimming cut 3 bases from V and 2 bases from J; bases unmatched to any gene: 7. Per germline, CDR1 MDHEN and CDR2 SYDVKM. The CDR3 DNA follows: TGTGCCAGCAGTTTTGTACAGGGGATTGCCTACGAGCAGTACTTC. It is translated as CASSFVQGIAYEQYF.

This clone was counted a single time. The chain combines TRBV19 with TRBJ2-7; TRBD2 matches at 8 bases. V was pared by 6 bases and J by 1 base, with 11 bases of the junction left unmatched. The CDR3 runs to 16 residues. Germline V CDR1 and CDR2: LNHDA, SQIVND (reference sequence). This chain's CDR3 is CASRCLGRGGSYEQYF. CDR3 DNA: TGTGCCAGTAGGTGTTTGGGCCGGGGGGGGTCCTACGAGCAGTACTTC.

The CDR3 region has the DNA TGTGCCAGCAGCCCAGACAGGGGTGTTCAGCCCCAGCATTTT. The encoded protein is CASSPDRGVQPQHF. This chain links TRBV13 with TRBJ1-5; 8 positions match TRBD1. The CDR3 extends over 14 amino acids. Per germline, CDR1 PRHDT and CDR2 FYEKMQ (reference sequence). With 5 bases clipped from V and 6 bases from J, the junction kept 6 bases outside the gene matches.

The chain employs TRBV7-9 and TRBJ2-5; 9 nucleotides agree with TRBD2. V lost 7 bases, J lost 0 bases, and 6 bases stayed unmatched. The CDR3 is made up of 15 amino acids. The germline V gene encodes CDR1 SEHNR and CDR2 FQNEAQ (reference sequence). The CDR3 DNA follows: TGTGCCAGCATAGCTAGCGGGGAATACCAAGAGACCCAGTACTTC. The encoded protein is CASIASGEYQETQYF.

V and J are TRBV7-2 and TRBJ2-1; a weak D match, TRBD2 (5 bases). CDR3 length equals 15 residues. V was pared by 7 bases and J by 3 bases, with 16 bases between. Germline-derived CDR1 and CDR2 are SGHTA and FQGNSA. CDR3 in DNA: TGTGCCAGCATCCCGATAGGTGGACTCTACAATGAGCAGTTCTTC. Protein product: CASIPIGGLYNEQFF.

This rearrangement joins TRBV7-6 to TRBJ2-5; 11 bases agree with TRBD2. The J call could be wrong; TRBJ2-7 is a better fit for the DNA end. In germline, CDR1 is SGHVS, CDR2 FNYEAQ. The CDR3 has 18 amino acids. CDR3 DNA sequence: TGTGCCAGCAGCAAGACACCCCTTGCCGGGACTAGCGGCTACGAGCAGTACTTC. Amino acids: CASSKTPLAGTSGYEQYF.

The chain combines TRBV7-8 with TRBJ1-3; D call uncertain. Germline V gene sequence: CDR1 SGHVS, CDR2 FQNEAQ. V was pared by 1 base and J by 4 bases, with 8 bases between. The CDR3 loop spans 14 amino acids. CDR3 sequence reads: CASSLGVAGNTIYF. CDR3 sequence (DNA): TGTGCCAGCAGCTTAGGAGTCGCAGGAAACACCATATATTTT.

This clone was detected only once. The DNA for the CDR3 is TGTGCCAGTAGTTCCGCCGGACAGGGAACAGATACGCAGTATTTT. Translated: CASSSAGQGTDTQYF. This chain joins TRBV19 and TRBJ2-3; 8 bases match TRBD1. Germline V lookup: CDR1 LNHDA, CDR2 SQIVND (reference sequence). V lost 5 bases and J lost 3; bases outside the gene matches: 7. The CDR3 consists of 15 residues.

CDR3 loop: CSASPGQGYEQYF. CDR3 DNA: TGCAGCGCTTCACCTGGACAGGGATACGAGCAGTACTTC. The chain combines TRBV29-1 with TRBJ2-7; TRBD1 aligns across 8 bases. V shed 7 bases, J shed 4 bases, and the junction held 9 bases outside the gene matches. Germline V gives CDR1 SQVTM, CDR2 ANQGSEA. The CDR3 has 13 residues.

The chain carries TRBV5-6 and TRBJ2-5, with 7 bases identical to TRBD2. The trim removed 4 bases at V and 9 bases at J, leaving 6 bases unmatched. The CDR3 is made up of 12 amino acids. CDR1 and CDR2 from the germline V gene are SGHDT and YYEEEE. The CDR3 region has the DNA TGTGCCAGCAGCGGCAGCGCGGGGGCCCAGTACTTC. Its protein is CASSGSAGAQYF.

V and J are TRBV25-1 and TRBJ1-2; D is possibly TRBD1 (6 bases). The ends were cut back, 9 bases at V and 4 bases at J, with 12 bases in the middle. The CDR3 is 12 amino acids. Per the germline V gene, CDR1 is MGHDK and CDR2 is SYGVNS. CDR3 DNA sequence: TGTGCCAGTCAGGGGATAAGCTATGGCTACACCTTC. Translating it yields CASQGISYGYTF.

The chain's CDR3 is CASSLPSGDQETQYF. The CDR3 DNA reads as TGTGCCAGCAGCTTGCCTAGCGGGGACCAAGAGACCCAGTACTTC. The chain couples TRBV5-8 to TRBJ2-5; 9 bases align to TRBD2. Unmatched junction bases numbered 1, after V lost 1 base and J lost 0 bases. Germline CDR1 is SGHTS and CDR2 is YDEGEE. The CDR3 is 15 residues long.

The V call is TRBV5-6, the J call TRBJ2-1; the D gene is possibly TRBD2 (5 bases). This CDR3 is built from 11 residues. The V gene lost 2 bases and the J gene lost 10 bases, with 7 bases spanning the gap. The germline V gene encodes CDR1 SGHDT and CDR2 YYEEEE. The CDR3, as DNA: TGTGCCAGCAGCTTAGGAGGAGAGCAGTTCTTC. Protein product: CASSLGGEQFF. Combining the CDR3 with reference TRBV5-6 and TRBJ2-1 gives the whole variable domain DAGVTQSPTHLIKTRGQQVTLRCSPKSGHDTVSWYQQALGQGPQFIFQYYEEEERQRGNFPDRFSGHQFPNYSSELNVNALLLGDSALYLCASSLGGEQFFGPGTRLTVL.

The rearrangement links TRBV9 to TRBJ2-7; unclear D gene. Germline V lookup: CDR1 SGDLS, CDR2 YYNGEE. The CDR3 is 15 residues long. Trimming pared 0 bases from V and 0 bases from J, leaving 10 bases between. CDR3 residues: CASSVAAGNSYEQYF. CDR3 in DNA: TGTGCCAGCAGCGTAGCTGCAGGAAACTCCTACGAGCAGTACTTC.

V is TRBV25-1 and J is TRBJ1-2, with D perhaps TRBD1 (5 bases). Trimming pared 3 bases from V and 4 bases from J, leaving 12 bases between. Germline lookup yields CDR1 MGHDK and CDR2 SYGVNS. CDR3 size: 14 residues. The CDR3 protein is CASSDPTEGYGYTF. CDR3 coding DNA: TGTGCCAGCAGTGACCCGACAGAAGGCTATGGCTACACCTTC.

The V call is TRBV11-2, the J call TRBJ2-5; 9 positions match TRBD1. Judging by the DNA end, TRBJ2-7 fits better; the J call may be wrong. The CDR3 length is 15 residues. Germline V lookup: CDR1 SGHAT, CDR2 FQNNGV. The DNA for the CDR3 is TGTGCCAGCAGCGCCGACAGGGGGGCCGCCTACGAGCAGTACTTC. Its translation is CASSADRGAAYEQYF.

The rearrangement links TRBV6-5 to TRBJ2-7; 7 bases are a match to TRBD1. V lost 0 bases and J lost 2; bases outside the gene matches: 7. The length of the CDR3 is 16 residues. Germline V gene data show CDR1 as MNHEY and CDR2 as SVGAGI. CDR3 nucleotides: TGTGCCAGCAGTTACTCAGGGGAAGGGGGCCCCTACGAGCAGTACTTC. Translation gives CASSYSGEGGPYEQYF.

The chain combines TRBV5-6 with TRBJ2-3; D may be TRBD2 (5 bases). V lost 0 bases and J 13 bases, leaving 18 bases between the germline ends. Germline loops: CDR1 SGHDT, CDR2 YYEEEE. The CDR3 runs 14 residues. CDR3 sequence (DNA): TGTGCCAGCAGCTTGGGACTAACACACAGATATGAGTATTTT. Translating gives CASSLGLTHRYEYF.

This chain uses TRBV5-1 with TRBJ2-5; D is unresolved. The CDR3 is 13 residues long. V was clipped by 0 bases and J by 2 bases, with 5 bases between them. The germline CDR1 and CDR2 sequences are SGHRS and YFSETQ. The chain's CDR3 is CASSLAEQETQYF. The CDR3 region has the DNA TGCGCCAGCAGCTTGGCGGAGCAAGAGACCCAGTACTTC.

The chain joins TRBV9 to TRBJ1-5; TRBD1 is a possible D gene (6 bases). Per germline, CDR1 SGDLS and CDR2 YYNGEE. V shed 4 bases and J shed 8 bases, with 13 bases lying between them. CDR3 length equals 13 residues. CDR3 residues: CASSPRGNEPQHF. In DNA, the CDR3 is TGTGCCAGCAGCCCGAGGGGGAATGAGCCCCAGCATTTT.

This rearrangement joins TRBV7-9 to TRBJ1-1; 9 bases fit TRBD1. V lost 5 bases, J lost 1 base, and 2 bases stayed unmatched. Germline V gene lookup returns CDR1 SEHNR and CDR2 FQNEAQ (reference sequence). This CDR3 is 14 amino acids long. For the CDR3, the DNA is TGTGCCAGCAGCCCGGGACAGGGGAACACTGAAGCTTTCTTT. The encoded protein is CASSPGQGNTEAFF.

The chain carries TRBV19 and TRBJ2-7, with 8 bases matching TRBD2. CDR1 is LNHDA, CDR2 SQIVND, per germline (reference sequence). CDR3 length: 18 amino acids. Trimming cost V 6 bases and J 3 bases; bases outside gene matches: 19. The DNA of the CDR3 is TGTGCCAGTAGATCTGCCAGCGGGAGCCCCAAGTTGATCTACGAGCAGTACTTC. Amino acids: CASRSASGSPKLIYEQYF.